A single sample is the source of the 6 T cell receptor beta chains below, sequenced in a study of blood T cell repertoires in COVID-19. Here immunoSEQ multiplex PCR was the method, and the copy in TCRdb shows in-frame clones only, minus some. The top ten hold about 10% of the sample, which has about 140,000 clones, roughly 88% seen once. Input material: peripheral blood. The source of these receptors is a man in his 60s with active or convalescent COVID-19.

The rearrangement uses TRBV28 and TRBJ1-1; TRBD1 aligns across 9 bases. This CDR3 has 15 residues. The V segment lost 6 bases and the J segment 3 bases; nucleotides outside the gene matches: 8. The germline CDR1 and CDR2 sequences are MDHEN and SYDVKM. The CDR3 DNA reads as TGTGCCAGCAGCCCCCGAGGGACAGGGTACACTGAAGCTTTCTTT. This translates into CASSPRGTGYTEAFF.

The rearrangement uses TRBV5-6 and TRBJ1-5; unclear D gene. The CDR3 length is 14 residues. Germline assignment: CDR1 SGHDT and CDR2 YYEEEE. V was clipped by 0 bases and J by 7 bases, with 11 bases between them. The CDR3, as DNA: TGTGCCAGCAGCTTGGGGGCAGGCGGGCAGCCCCAGCATTTT. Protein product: CASSLGAGGQPQHF.

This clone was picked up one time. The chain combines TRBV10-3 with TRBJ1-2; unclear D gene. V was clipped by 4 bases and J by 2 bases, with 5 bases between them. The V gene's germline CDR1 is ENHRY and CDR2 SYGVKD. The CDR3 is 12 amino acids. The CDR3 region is CAISGQNYGYTF. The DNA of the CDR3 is TGTGCCATCAGTGGGCAGAACTATGGCTACACCTTC.

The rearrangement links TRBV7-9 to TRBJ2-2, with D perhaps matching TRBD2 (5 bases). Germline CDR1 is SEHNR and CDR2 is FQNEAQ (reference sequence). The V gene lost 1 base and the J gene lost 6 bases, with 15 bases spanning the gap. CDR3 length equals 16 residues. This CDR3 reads CASSLEVGANPGELFF. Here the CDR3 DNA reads TGTGCCAGCAGCTTAGAGGTGGGAGCCAACCCCGGGGAGCTGTTTTTT.

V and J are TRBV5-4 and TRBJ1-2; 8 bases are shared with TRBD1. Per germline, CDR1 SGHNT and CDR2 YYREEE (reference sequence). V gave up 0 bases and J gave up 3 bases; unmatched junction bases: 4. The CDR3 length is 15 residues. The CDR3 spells CASSLGAGGDYGYTF. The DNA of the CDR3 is TGTGCCAGCAGCTTGGGGGCAGGGGGCGACTATGGCTACACCTTC. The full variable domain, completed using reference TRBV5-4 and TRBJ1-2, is ETGVTQSPTHLIKTRGQQVTLRCSSQSGHNTVSWYQQALGQGPQFIFQYYREEENGRGNFPPRFSGLQFPNYSSELNVNALELDDSALYLCASSLGAGGDYGYTFGSGTRLTVV.

In DNA form, the CDR3 reads TGTGCCAGCAGCTTAAAGGGACTACGGAAGCAGTACTTC. Amino acids: CASSLKGLRKQYF. The rearrangement uses TRBV7-2 and TRBJ2-7, with 7 bases matching TRBD2. This CDR3 contains 13 residues. The V segment lost 2 bases and the J segment 8 bases; nucleotides outside the gene matches: 6. The germline V gene encodes CDR1 SGHTA and CDR2 FQGNSA.